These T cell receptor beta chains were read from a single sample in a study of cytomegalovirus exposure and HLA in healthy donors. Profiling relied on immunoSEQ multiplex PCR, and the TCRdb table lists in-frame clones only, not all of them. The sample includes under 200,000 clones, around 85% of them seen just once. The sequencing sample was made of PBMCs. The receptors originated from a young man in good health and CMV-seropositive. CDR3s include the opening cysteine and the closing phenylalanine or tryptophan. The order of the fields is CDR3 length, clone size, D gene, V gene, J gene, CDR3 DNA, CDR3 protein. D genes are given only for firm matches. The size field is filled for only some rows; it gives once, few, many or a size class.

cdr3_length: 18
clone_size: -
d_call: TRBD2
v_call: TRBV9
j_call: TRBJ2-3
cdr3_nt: TGTGCCAGCAGCGCGCCTTCCCTAGCGGGGGGAAGCACAGATACGCAGTATTTT
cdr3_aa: CASSAPSLAGGSTDTQYF

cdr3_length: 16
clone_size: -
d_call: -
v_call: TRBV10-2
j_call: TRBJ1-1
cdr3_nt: TGCGCCAGCAGTGAAAGGGCAGGGAGGTTGAACACTGAAGCTTTCTTT
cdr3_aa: CASSERAGRLNTEAFF

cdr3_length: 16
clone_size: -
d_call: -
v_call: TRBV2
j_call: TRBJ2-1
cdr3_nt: TGTGCCAGCAGTGAAACAGGGCTGCAGGCCCTAGATGAGCAGTTCTTC
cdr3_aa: CASSETGLQALDEQFF

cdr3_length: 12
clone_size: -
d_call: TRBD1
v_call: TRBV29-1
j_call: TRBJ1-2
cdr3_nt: TGCAGCGCCCTACAGGGGACTGATGGCTACACCTTC
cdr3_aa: CSALQGTDGYTF

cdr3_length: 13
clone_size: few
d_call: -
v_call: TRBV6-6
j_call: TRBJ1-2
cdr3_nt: TGTGCCAGCAGCCCCCGAGAGAATAATGGCTACACCTTC
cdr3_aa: CASSPRENNGYTF

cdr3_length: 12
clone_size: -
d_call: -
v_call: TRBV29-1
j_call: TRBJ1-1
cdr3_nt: TGCAGCGTTGATGTAACAGACACTGAAGCTTTCTTT
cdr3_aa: CSVDVTDTEAFF

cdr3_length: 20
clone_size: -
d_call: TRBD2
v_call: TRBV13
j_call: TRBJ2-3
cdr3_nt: TGTGCCAGCACCTCTTATCGGCGGCTAGCGGGTAGATCTAGCACAGATACGCAGTATTTT
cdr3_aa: CASTSYRRLAGRSSTDTQYF

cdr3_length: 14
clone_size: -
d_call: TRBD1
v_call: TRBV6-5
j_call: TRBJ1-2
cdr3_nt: TGTGCCAGCAGTCTAGGACAGGTAGACTATGGCTACACCTTC
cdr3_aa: CASSLGQVDYGYTF

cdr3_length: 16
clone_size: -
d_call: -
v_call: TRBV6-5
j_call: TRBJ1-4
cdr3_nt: TGTGCCAGCAGTTACAATGGGGGCCTCTTAAATGAAAAACTGTTTTTT
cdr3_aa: CASSYNGGLLNEKLFF

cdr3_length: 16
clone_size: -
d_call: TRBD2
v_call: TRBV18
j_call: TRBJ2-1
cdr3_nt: TGTGCCAGCTCACTGACTAGCGGGGGGCCTCTGGACGAGCAGTTCTTC
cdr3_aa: CASSLTSGGPLDEQFF

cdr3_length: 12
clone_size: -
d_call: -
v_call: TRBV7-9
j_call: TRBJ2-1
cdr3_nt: TGTGCCAGCAGCTTAGATCGGAATGAGCAGTTCTTC
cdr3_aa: CASSLDRNEQFF

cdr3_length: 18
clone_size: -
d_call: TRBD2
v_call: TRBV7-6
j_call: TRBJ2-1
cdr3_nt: TGTGCCAGCAGCCCGGGGGGGGCAGGGGTCCCTTTCTACAATGAGCAGTTCTTC
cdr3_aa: CASSPGGAGVPFYNEQFF

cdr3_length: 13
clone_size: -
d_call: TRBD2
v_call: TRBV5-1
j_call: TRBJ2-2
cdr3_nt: TGCGCCAGCAGCCGGGCGGGAGGCGGGGAGCTGTTTTTT
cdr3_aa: CASSRAGGGELFF

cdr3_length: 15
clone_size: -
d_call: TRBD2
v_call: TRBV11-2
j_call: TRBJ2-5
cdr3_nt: TGTGCCAGCAGCTTAACCGGGGGGGCGATCGAGACCCAGTACTTC
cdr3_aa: CASSLTGGAIETQYF

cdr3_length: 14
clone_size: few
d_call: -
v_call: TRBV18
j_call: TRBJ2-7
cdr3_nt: TGTGCCAGCTCACTTGAAGGCAGGCCCCACTCGCAGTACTTC
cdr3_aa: CASSLEGRPHSQYF

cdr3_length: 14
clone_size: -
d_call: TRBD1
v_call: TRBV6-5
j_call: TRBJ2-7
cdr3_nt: TGTGCCAGCAGTTACTCTACGGGACAGTACGAGCAGTACTTC
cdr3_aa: CASSYSTGQYEQYF

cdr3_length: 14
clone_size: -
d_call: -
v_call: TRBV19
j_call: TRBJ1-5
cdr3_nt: TGTGCCAGTAGTAGAGGCCTGGGTTATCAGCCCCAGCATTTT
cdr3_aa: CASSRGLGYQPQHF

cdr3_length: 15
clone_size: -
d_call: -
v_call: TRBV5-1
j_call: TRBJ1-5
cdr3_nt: TGCGCCAGCAGCTTGGGGCACAATAGCAATCAGCCCCAGCATTTT
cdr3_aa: CASSLGHNSNQPQHF

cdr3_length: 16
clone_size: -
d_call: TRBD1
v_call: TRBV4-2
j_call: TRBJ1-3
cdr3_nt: TGTGCCAGCAGCCGAGATTTGGGACAGGGCTGGGACACCATATATTTT
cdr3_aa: CASSRDLGQGWDTIYF

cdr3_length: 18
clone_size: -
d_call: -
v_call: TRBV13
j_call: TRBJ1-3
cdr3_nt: TGTGCCAGCAGCCCCTCAGAGAGACGCCAGGGCCCTGGAAACACCATATATTTT
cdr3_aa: CASSPSERRQGPGNTIYF

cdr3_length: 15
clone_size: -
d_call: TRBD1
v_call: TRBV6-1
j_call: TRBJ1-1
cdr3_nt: TGTGCCAGCAGTTCCGAACAGGGGGCTCGGGGTGAAGCTTTCTTT
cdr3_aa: CASSSEQGARGEAFF

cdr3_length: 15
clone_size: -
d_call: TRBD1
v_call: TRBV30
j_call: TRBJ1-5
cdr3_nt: TGTGCCTGGAGTGCAGGACAGGGAAACAATCAGCCCCAGCATTTT
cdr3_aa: CAWSAGQGNNQPQHF

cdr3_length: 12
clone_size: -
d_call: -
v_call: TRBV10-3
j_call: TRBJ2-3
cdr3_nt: TGTGCCATCACCTCGGAGGGAGATACGCAGTATTTT
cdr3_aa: CAITSEGDTQYF

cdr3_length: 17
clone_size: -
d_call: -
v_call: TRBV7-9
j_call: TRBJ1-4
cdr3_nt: TGTGCCAGCAGCTTAGGGAATGCAGGTGATCCTAATGAAAAACTGTTTTTT
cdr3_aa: CASSLGNAGDPNEKLFF

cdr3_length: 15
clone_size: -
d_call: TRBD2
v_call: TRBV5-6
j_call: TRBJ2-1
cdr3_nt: TGTGCCAGCAGCGGGCTGCGGGGGGGCCTCTTTGAGCAGTTCTTC
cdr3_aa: CASSGLRGGLFEQFF

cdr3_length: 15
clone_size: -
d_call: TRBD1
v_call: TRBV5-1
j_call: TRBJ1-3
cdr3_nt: TGCGCCAGCAGCTTAGGGACAGGGAACATTAACACCATATATTTT
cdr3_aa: CASSLGTGNINTIYF

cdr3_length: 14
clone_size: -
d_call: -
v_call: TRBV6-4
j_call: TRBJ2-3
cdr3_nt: TGTGCCAGCAGTGTCAGTACCGTTGCAGATACGCAGTATTTT
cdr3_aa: CASSVSTVADTQYF

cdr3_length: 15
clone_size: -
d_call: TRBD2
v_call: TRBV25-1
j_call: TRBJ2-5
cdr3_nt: TGTGCCAGCAGTGGAGCGGGGGTTTCTGAAGAGACCCAGTACTTC
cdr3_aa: CASSGAGVSEETQYF

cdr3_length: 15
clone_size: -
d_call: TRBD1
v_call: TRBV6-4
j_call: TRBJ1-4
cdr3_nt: TGTGCCAGCAGGGAAACAGGGGAGGCCTATGAAAAACTGTTTTTT
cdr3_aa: CASRETGEAYEKLFF

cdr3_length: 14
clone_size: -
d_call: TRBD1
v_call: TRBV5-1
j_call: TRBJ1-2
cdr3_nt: TGCGCCAGCAGCTTGAAGACAGGGGGAAATGGCTACACCTTC
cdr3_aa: CASSLKTGGNGYTF

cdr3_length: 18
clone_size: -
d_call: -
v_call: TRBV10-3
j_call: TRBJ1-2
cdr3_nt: TGTGCCATCAGTGAAGAGGGAGGAACACACAAGACTAACTATGGCTACACCTTC
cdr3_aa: CAISEEGGTHKTNYGYTF

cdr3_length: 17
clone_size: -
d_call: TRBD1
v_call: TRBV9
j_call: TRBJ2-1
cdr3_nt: TGTGCCAGCAGCCCCAGCAGGGGGTCAAGCTCCTACAATGAGCAGTTCTTC
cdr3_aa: CASSPSRGSSSYNEQFF

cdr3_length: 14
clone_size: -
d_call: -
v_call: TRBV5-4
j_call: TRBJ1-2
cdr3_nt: TGTGCCAGCAGCTTGGCGGACCTAGCCCGGGGCTACACCTTC
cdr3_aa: CASSLADLARGYTF

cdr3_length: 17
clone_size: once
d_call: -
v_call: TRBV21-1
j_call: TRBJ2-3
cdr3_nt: TGTGCCAGCAGCGGCCAACAGGGGACGATTGAAGGGGATACGCAGTATTTT
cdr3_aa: CASSGQQGTIEGDTQYF

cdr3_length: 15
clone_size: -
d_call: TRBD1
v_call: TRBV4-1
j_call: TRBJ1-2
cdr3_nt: TGCGCCAGCAGCCAAGCCGGGACAGAAAACTATGGCTACACCTTC
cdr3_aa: CASSQAGTENYGYTF

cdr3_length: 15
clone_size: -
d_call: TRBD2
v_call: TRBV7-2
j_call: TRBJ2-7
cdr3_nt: TGTGCCAGCAGCCGCCCGGGGGCGGGGGGATACGAGCAGTACTTC
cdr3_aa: CASSRPGAGGYEQYF

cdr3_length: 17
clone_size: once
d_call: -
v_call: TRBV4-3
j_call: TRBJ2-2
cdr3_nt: TGCGCCAGCAGCCAAGGGTCTCGGGACACCAACACCGGGGAGCTGTTTTTT
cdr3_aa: CASSQGSRDTNTGELFF

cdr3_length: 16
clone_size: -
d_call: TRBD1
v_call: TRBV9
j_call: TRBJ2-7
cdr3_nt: TGTGCCAGCAGCCCTAGGTTAACAGGGGGTATCTACGAGCAGTACTTC
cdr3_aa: CASSPRLTGGIYEQYF

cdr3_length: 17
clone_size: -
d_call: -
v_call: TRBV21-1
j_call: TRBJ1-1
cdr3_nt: TGTGCCAGCACCTGGGGGACTGGGTTGCCTGAGGGAACTGAAGCTTTCTTT
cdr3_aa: CASTWGTGLPEGTEAFF

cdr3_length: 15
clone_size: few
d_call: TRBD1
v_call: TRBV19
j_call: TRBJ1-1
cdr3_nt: TGTGCCAGTAGTCCCAGGACAGGGACGGGCACTGAAGCTTTCTTT
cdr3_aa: CASSPRTGTGTEAFF

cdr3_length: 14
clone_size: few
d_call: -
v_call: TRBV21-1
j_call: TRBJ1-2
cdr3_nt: TGTGCCAGCACCAACGTCACCGGGGTTTATGGCTACACCTTC
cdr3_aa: CASTNVTGVYGYTF

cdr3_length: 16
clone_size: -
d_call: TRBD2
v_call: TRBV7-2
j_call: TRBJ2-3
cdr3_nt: TGTGCCAGCAGCCCAGGGACTAGCGGGCCAACAGATACGCAGTATTTT
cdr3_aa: CASSPGTSGPTDTQYF